Listed here are 20 T cell receptor beta chains from one sample, sequenced in a study of blood T cell repertoires in COVID-19. Here immunoSEQ multiplex PCR was the method, and the copy in TCRdb shows in-frame clones only, minus some. The sample has 84,000 or so clones; 88% are singletons. The sequencing sample was made of peripheral blood. These receptors all stem from a man between 65 and 79 years old with acute or convalescent COVID-19.

This rearrangement joins TRBV6-2 or TRBV6-3 to TRBJ2-2, with D unresolved. Germline CDR1 and CDR2: MNHEY and SVGEGT. V lost 4 bases and J 0 bases, leaving 9 bases between the germline ends. CDR3 size: 15 residues. The CDR3 bases are TGTGCCAGCAGTTTAATACCTACGAACACCGGGGAGCTGTTTTTT. Its translation: CASSLIPTNTGELFF.

This clone was recorded once. This chain connects TRBV7-3 to TRBJ2-3; no reliable D call. V was clipped by 3 bases and J by 0 bases, with 7 bases between them. Germline lookup yields CDR1 SGHTA and CDR2 FQGTGA. The CDR3 is made up of 14 amino acids. The CDR3 region is CASSLGLSTDTQYF. In DNA, the CDR3 is TGTGCCAGCAGCTTGGGCCTTAGCACAGATACGCAGTATTTT.

The J gene is TRBJ2-7, the V gene TRBV21-1; the D call in the table, TRBD1, was not verified against the DNA. TRBV21-1 is shown as a pseudogene. There are 19 residues in the CDR3. The CDR3 nucleotides are TGTGCCAGCAGCAAACAGGGGGAGACGACAGGGGAGATGGCCTACGAGCAGTACTTC. It translates to CASSKQGETTGEMAYEQYF.

This chain uses TRBV11-2 with TRBJ1-1; tentatively, D is TRBD1 (6 bases). There are 15 residues in the CDR3. Germline CDR1 SGHAT, CDR2 FQNNGV. The V gene lost 5 bases and the J gene lost 3 bases, with 16 bases spanning the gap. CDR3 protein: CASSLNRVQYTEAFF. Here the CDR3 DNA reads TGTGCCAGCAGCCTAAACAGGGTTCAGTACACTGAAGCTTTCTTT.

The gene calls are TRBV6-5 and TRBJ1-1, with a possible D match to TRBD1 (5 bases). CDR3 length: 14 residues. V was clipped by 8 bases and J by 4 bases, with 17 bases between them. Germline V gene lookup returns CDR1 MNHEY and CDR2 SVGAGI. The CDR3 DNA reads TGTGCCAGCGGAGGGGTCGGAGGTCGCACTGAAGCTTTCTTT. Translating it yields CASGGVGGRTEAFF.

The V and J genes are TRBV29-1 and TRBJ2-2, with unresolved D. Germline V gene data show CDR1 as SQVTM and CDR2 as ANQGSEA. V was pared by 4 bases and J by 4 bases, with 10 bases between. The CDR3 has 13 residues. CDR3 protein: CSVGAKSTGELFF. Here the CDR3 DNA reads TGCAGCGTTGGGGCGAAATCCACCGGGGAGCTGTTTTTT.

The chain recombines TRBV7-2 with TRBJ2-1, with 9 bases identical to TRBD2. J gave up 9 bases and V 1 base, and 16 bases lay outside the gene matches. Germline V CDR1 and CDR2: SGHTA, FQGNSA. This CDR3 spans 18 amino acids. CDR3 sequence (DNA): TGTGCCAGCAGCTTAGAGCGAATTCGGCGGGGGGGCTTGAGTGAGCAGTTCTTC. It yields the protein CASSLERIRRGGLSEQFF.

The V and J genes are TRBV4-1 and TRBJ1-5, with 9 bases identical to TRBD1. Per the germline V gene, CDR1 is MGHRA and CDR2 is YSYEKL. The CDR3 is 20 residues long. The ends lost 0 bases at V and 2 bases at J; junction bases unmatched: 14. CDR3 nucleotide sequence: TGCGCCAGCAGCCAAGATTCGGTACAGGGGGCTATAGGTGGCAATCAGCCCCAGCATTTT. Translating it yields CASSQDSVQGAIGGNQPQHF.

V and J are TRBV6-2 or TRBV6-3 and TRBJ1-5; 7 positions agree with TRBD1. This CDR3 is 17 amino acids long. Trimming took 4 bases from V and 0 from J; bases not matched to a gene: 9. Germline CDR1 reads MNHEY; CDR2 reads SVGEGT. The CDR3 is CASSSRTGPISNQPQHF. As DNA, the CDR3 is TGTGCCAGCAGTTCGCGGACAGGACCCATTAGCAATCAGCCCCAGCATTTT.

In this sample, this clone turned up a few times. The chain joins TRBV28 to TRBJ1-6; 7 nucleotides align to TRBD1. The CDR3 extends over 17 amino acids. The junction had 10 bases not matched to a gene; V was cut back by 3 bases and J by 5 bases. Germline values: CDR1 MDHEN, CDR2 SYDVKM. This CDR3 reads CASSLSQGVRNNSPLHF. In DNA, the CDR3 is TGTGCCAGCAGTTTGAGCCAGGGGGTCAGAAATAATTCACCCCTCCACTTT. The full variable domain, in which reference TRBV28 and TRBJ1-6 provide the parts outside the CDR3, is DVKVTQSSRYLVKRTGEKVFLECVQDMDHENMFWYRQDPGLGLRLIYFSYDVKMKEKGDIPEGYSVSREKKERFSLILESASTNQTSMYLCASSLSQGVRNNSPLHFGNGTRLTVT.

The chain combines TRBV6-5 with TRBJ1-6; tentative D call: TRBD1 (5 bases). The V and J ends lost 0 bases and 9 bases respectively, with 12 bases between them. CDR1 and CDR2 (germline): MNHEY, SVGAGI. CDR3 length: 15 amino acids. The CDR3 nucleotides read TGTGCCAGCAGTTACTCGCGGGGGACCGCTTCACCCCTCCACTTT. It codes for CASSYSRGTASPLHF.

The chain links TRBV28 to TRBJ2-7; the match to TRBD2 covers 10 bases. Germline lookup yields CDR1 MDHEN and CDR2 SYDVKM. With 3 bases clipped from V and 4 bases from J, the junction kept 6 bases outside the gene matches. The CDR3 is 15 residues long. The CDR3 spells CASSFGSGGLYEQYF. The CDR3 DNA is TGTGCCAGCAGTTTCGGTAGCGGGGGGTTGTACGAGCAGTACTTC.

The V gene is TRBV10-2, the J gene TRBJ2-7; D is possibly TRBD1 (5 bases). The germline V gene has CDR1 WSHSY and CDR2 SAAADI. The V end lost 6 bases, the J end lost 4 bases, and 10 bases lay between the germline ends. CDR3 length: 12 amino acids. CDR3 bases: TGCGCCAGCAGCACTACAGGTTACGAGCAGTACTTC. It yields the protein CASSTTGYEQYF.

The V call is TRBV12-3 or TRBV12-4, the J call TRBJ1-5, with 10 bases aligning to TRBD1. V dropped 5 bases and J dropped 7; count of bases not matched to a gene: 2. CDR3 length equals 13 residues. The CDR3 loop reads CASSGDRGQPQHF. For the CDR3, the DNA is TGTGCCAGCAGTGGGGACAGGGGCCAGCCCCAGCATTTT.

This chain connects TRBV7-9 to TRBJ1-1; 9 positions agree with TRBD1. J was trimmed by 0 bases and V by 4 bases; bases with no gene match: 9. CDR1 is SEHNR, CDR2 FQNEAQ, per germline (reference sequence). The CDR3 is made up of 17 amino acids. CDR3 nucleotides: TGTGCCAGCAGCTCGGTCGGGACAGGGAGTATGAACACTGAAGCTTTCTTT. This codes for CASSSVGTGSMNTEAFF.

This rearrangement joins TRBV10-3 to TRBJ2-6, with D possibly TRBD2 on 5 matching bases. There are 17 residues in the CDR3. Germline V gene data show CDR1 as ENHRY and CDR2 as SYGVKD. Deletions cut 0 bases from V and 4 bases from J, with 13 bases between. This CDR3 reads CAISESGSGTGANVLTF. Here the CDR3 DNA reads TGTGCCATCAGTGAGTCGGGCAGCGGTACGGGGGCCAACGTCCTGACTTTC.

In DNA, the CDR3 is TGTGCCAGCTCTCAAGAGAGCGGGACCTACAATGAGCAGTTCTTC. The encoded protein is CASSQESGTYNEQFF. This chain connects TRBV18 to TRBJ2-1; 7 bases agree with TRBD2. CDR3 length equals 15 residues. The V gene's germline CDR1 is KGHSH and CDR2 LQKENI. The V and J ends lost 6 bases and 2 bases, in that order; junction bases with no gene match: 7.

This clone showed up just once. This chain links TRBV5-1 with TRBJ2-3, with 12 bases identical to TRBD1. In germline, CDR1 is SGHRS, CDR2 YFSETQ. V gave up 2 bases and J gave up 4 bases; unmatched junction bases: 2. This CDR3 contains 15 residues. The CDR3 loop is CASSFGTGGPDTQYF. DNA of the CDR3: TGCGCCAGCAGCTTCGGGACAGGGGGCCCAGATACGCAGTATTTT.

Only one count was recorded for this clone. This chain connects TRBV11-2 to TRBJ2-7; 7 bases align to TRBD2. The V segment lost 0 bases and the J segment 3 bases; nucleotides outside the gene matches: 5. CDR3 length: 15 amino acids. Per germline, CDR1 SGHAT and CDR2 FQNNGV. The CDR3 is CASSLDRGGFYEQYF. In nucleotides, the CDR3 is TGTGCCAGCAGCTTAGATCGCGGGGGTTTCTACGAGCAGTACTTC.

This clone was counted a single time. The genes are TRBV6-5 and TRBJ1-3; TRBD1 matches at 8 bases. CDR1 and CDR2 (germline): MNHEY, SVGAGI. V was pared by 5 bases and J by 3 bases, with 6 bases of the junction left unmatched. The CDR3 runs 15 residues. The CDR3 is CASSPTRGHGNTIYF. The CDR3 nucleotides read TGTGCCAGCAGTCCAACCAGGGGGCATGGAAACACCATATATTTT.